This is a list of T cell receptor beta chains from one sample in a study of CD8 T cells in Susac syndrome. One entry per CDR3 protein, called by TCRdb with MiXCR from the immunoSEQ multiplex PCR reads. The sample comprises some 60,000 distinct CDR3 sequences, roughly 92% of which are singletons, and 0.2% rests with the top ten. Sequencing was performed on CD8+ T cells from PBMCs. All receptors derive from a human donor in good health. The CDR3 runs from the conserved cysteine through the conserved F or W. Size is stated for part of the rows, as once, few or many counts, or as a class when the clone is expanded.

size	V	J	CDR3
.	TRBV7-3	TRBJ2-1	CASTLGGGGYNEQFF
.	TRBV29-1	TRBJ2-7	CSVELPSGGAGIEQYF
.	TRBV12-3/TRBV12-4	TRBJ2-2	CASKAVNTGELFF
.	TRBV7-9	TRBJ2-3	CASSLLEGASDTQYF
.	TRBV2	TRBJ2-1	CASRPGTGITDEQFF
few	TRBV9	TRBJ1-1	CASSVAGTNTEAFF
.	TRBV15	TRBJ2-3	CATSRTLLAGITDTQYF
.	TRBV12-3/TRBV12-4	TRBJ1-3	CASNRDTVDTIYF
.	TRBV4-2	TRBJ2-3	CASTCPRVQGTDTQYF
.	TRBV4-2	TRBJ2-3	CASSQETLVDTQYF
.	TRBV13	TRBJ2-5	CASSFSTAPQETQYF
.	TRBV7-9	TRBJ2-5	CASSFDRTQYF
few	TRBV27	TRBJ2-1	CASSLSGTGAYNEQFF
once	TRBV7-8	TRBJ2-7	CASSLAYMRFEQYF
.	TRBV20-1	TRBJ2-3	CSARPTAGVWDTQYF
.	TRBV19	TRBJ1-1	CAVGQGYTEAFF
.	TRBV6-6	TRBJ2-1	CASSYGSGGFDEQFF
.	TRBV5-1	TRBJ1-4	CASSSGGRSEKLFF
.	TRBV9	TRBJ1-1	CASSVGPFQGAFF
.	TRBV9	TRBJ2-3	CASSVEDSTDTQYF
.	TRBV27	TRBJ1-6	CASSYSQVWDSPLHF
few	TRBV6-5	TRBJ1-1	CASSYAEGYTEAFF
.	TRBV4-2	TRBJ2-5	CASSPGHNQETQYF
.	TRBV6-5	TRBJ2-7	CASSWGQENYEQYF
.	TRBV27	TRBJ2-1	CASSLRQEYNEQFF
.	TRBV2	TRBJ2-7	CASTLFRDGTYEQYF
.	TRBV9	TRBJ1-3	CASSPGQSSGNTIYF